The T cell receptor (beta chain) described here comes from a study of T cells in Graves' hyperthyroidism and ophthalmopathy. This clonotype was counted between two and nine times. The source material, RNA transcripts, was used to amplify TCR beta CDR3 regions. HTBI primers were the set used in a first-round RT-PCR of the TCR CDR3. TCRdb analysed the multiplex PCR reads with MiXCR anew, one entry per CDR3 protein. The sample includes around 580,000 distinct CDR3 sequences, under 60% of them seen just once. Germline CDR1 is SGHTA and CDR2 is FQGNSA. Trimming left V 5 bases short and J 4 bases short, with 11 bases between. The CDR3 runs 14 residues.

The chain employs TRBV7-2 and TRBJ1-4; D gene ambiguous. The origin of this receptor is a young woman with Graves' hyperthyroidism. The specimen was peripheral blood or thyroid tissue (not recorded which). CDR3 DNA: TGTGCCAGCAGCCTGGGCGGATTTAATGAAAAACTGTTTTTT. It encodes CASSLGGFNEKLFF.